Here is one T cell receptor (beta chain) with its context. Measured with immunoSEQ multiplex PCR; TCRdb has only the in-frame clones, and not every one. The sample yields 65,000 to 90,000 clones, approximately 90% seen once. The V end was cut by 7 bases, the J end by 5 bases, with 11 bases between. The germline gives CDR1 LNHDA, CDR2 SQIVND (reference sequence). This CDR3 region has 13 residues. These data come from a study of blood T cell repertoires in COVID-19. Study-level background: The origin of the acute and convalescent COVID-19 samples was the United States, Italy and Spain.

Specimen: peripheral blood. V gene TRBV19 combines with J gene TRBJ2-2; maybe TRBD1 (6 bases). The receptor was derived from a man aged 50-60 years with acute or convalescent COVID-19. CDR3 sequence (DNA): TGTGCCAGTAAGGGGGATGGAACCGGGGAGCTGTTTTTT. Protein sequence: CASKGDGTGELFF.